This entry concerns a single TCR beta chain. The sample comes from a study of blood T cell repertoires in COVID-19. Study overall: Nucleic acid was either cDNA or gDNA, and it came from T cells, B-cell-depleted T cells, or PBMCs.

Methods used by the authors: Cell counts per sample came from amplifying reference gene primers. Clones were sequenced by immunoSEQ multiplex PCR, and TCRdb holds only the in-frame ones, with some missing. The V and J calls and clone size are taken from that table; D and trimming were inferred from the DNA. The data show over 130,000 clones, under 85% seen once. The sequence derives from a woman aged 18-35 years who had been exposed to COVID-19. Sequencing was performed on PBMCs or T cells enriched from blood (not recorded which).

The CDR3 nucleotides read TGTGCCAGCAGCTTTGGTTTGGCTTCCGGGGAGCTGTTTTTT. Encoded protein: CASSFGLASGELFF. The genes are TRBV5-6 and TRBJ2-2; D call uncertain. Germline values: CDR1 SGHDT, CDR2 YYEEEE. The CDR3 extends over 14 amino acids. V lost 2 bases, J lost 6 bases, and 11 bases lay in between. The full variable domain, rest sourced from reference TRBV5-6 and TRBJ2-2, is DAGVTQSPTHLIKTRGQQVTLRCSPKSGHDTVSWYQQALGQGPQFIFQYYEEEERQRGNFPDRFSGHQFPNYSSELNVNALLLGDSALYLCASSFGLASGELFFGEGSRLTVL.